The T cell receptor (beta chain) under discussion was sequenced for a study of breast tumors, draining lymph nodes, adjacent tissues. General study findings and limits: Tumors had less TCR diversity than lymph nodes, more than nontumor tissue. Tumor T cell lymph node origin was a supported hypothesis, not proven. Luminal-like breast cancer showed significantly higher tumor–nontumor repertoire similarity than basal-like.

MiXCR, applied by TCRdb to the multiplex PCR reads, yields one record per CDR3 protein. Of some 230,000 distinct CDR3 sequences in the sample, under 40% are singletons; the top ten hold approximately 3.6%. The V gene lost 3 bases and the J gene lost 0 bases, with 13 bases spanning the gap. The CDR3 spans 16 residues. Germline V gene data show CDR1 as SEHNR and CDR2 as FQNEAQ (reference sequence). The lymph nodes were axillary draining lymph nodes from breast cancer patients. On this clonotype itself: The antigen remains undetermined.

Material: axillary lymph node tissue. This clonotype originated in a female donor with breast cancer. Some clones in this sample may be carry-over from other donors' samples. This rearrangement joins TRBV7-9 to TRBJ2-3, with TRBD2 as a possible D gene (7 bases). CDR3 protein: CASSLGGGWSTDTQYF. CDR3 DNA: TGTGCCAGCAGCTTGGGCGGGGGCTGGAGCACAGATACGCAGTATTTT. Together with reference TRBV7-9 and TRBJ2-3, the CDR3 gives the full variable domain: DTGVSQNPRHKITKRGQNVTFRCDPISEHNRLYWYRQTLGQGPEFLTYFQNEAQLEKSRLLSDRFSAERPKGSFSTLEIQRTEQGDSAMYLCASSLGGGWSTDTQYFGPGTRLTVL.